This TCR beta chain stems from a study of blood T cell repertoires in COVID-19. Study context: In each case, the material was cDNA or gDNA derived from T cells, B-cell-depleted T cells, or PBMCs.

Enrolled through a virtual design, the participants were between roughly 18 and 90 years of age and came from about two dozen US areas. Cohort 3 recovered donors had two negative PCRs, clearance, or symptom resolution. This CDR3 has 12 residues. Trimming took 6 bases from V and 7 from J, leaving 13 bases between them. Study processing details: Amplified reference gene primers provided the basis for estimating nucleated cell counts. TCRdb's table, derived via immunoSEQ multiplex PCR, lists solely in-frame clones and lacks some. D and trimming come from the DNA, and the V and J calls and clone size come from that table. The sample contains 150,000 to 200,000 clones, roughly 88% of which appear only once.

This TCR came from a woman in her late teens or twenties who had recovered from COVID-19. The V and J genes are TRBV12-3 or TRBV12-4 and TRBJ2-7; possibly TRBD1 for D (6 bases). Specimen: PBMCs or T cells enriched from blood (not recorded which). CDR3 DNA: TGTGCCAGCAGGATTTGGGGGCAGGAGCAGTACTTC. Its protein product is CASRIWGQEQYF.